Here is one T cell receptor beta chain with its context. This receptor's antigen is unknown. No much larger clonotype is one base removed from it; base qualities were not supplied. Systemically healthy Caucasian individuals from Russia, approximately 39 in total and aged about 6 to 95 years, were included as donors. Each donor gave 8 to 10 milliliters of peripheral blood, collected into EDTA-treated Vacutainer tubes. PBMCs were isolated by Ficoll-Paque density-gradient centrifugation, with at least 6 million obtained per sample. Total RNA, at least 5 micrograms per sample, was extracted from PBMCs with Trizol reagent. The percentages of naive CD45RAhigh/CD27high T cells were determined by flow cytometry on a PBMC aliquot from every donor. The record originates from a study of blood T cells in healthy people across ages (dated by TCRdb to between 2014 and 2016). At the level of the whole study: In model experiments, template switching captured roughly one uniquely barcoded TCR beta cDNA molecule for every two T cells. To avoid experimental bias, donors of different ages were spread randomly across the sequencing lanes. The donors were split into four age groups: young (average 16 years), middle-aged (39), aged (over 55) and long-lived (82). Age-related changes in TCR beta repertoire diversity were measured in the study by deep sequencing normalized with unique cDNA molecular identifiers. The study analyzed two additional independent replicas of 1 million unique cDNA reads from the same blood draw for two donors, one aged 18 to 30 and one aged 80 or older.

Library creation used 5' RACE. Data came from an Illumina HiSeq 2500. A second PCR of roughly 7 to 12 cycles was run with a J-beta primer mix and a sample-barcoded 5' primer. A template-switch 5' adaptor carrying 12 random nucleotides introduced a unique molecular identifier onto each TCR beta cDNA molecule. At least 3 million CDR3-containing paired-end reads were obtained from each sample. First-strand cDNA synthesis was performed from all RNA using the Mint cDNA synthesis kit, with priming by a TRBC-specific oligonucleotide. After uracil-DNA glycosylase treatment, a first 18-cycle PCR used universal primers M1SS and BC2_uni_R on all cDNA. Turning to the authors' computational methods: For normalization, 1 million high-quality reads, each with a distinct molecular identifier, were randomly selected from each sample. Reads sharing molecular identifiers were discarded rather than binned into consensus sequences. MiTCR, set to a Q25 quality threshold and the strictest error-elimination algorithm, was used for CDR3 identification, clonotype clustering and error correction. A nonparametric unseen species model with Euler transformation was used to estimate lower-bound total TCR beta diversity. TCRdb took the public reads, trimmed them with fastp at Q25, ran MiXCR for clone calling and kept in-frame beta chains. Rows matching on CDR3 protein sequence are summarized as one entry with the most common DNA and genes. The V and J calls shown here were made by TCRdb, not taken from the authors' results. The sample table contains approximately 1.5 million distinct CDR3 sequences; only one count was recorded for 35% to 45% of them. The top ten clones comprise over 3.5% of the sample.

General study outcomes and caveats: Observed TCR beta diversity per million T cells fell roughly linearly with age, and a significant reduction was already apparent by age about 36. The long-lived group showed more naive CD4+ T cells, fewer expanded clones and increased TCR diversity than the aged group, suggesting age selection. Observed TCR beta diversity correlated strongly with the percentage of naive T cells measured by flow cytometry. Conclusive comparison of naive and antigen-experienced compartments was prevented by the profiling of bulk unsorted PBMCs. Estimates of total diversity based on one million sequenced T cells were considered lower bounds and underestimates. The CMV infection status of donors was not known, potentially confounding age-related changes in expanded clonotypes.

The sequence was obtained from a woman aged 18 to 35 in good health. Sequencing input: blood.

The CDR3 region: CASSFGLAGGLQNEQFF. The sequenced DNA is TGTGCCAGCAGCTTTGGACTAGCGGGAGGTCTGCAGAATGAGCAGTTCTTC. The sequence joins TRBV7-9 to TRBJ2-1; 14 central bases correspond to TRBD2. Trimmed from V: 3 bases; trimmed from J: 7 bases; junction bases lacking a gene match: 8. Inclusive of the bounding cysteine and phenylalanine, the CDR3 is 17 residues long. Only the CDR3 DNA is retained, 51 bases long and in frame from the first base. The germline V gene (reference sequence) gives CDR1 as SEHNR and CDR2 as FQNEAQ.